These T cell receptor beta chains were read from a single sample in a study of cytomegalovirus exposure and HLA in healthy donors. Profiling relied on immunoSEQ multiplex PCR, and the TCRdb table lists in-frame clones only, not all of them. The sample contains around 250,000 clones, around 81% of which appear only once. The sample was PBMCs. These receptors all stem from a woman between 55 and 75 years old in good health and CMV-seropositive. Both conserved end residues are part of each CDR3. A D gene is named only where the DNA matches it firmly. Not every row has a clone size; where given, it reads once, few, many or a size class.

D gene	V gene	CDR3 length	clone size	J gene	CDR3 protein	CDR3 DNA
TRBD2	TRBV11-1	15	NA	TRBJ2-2	CASSLSGTSSGELFF	TGTGCCAGCAGCCTCTCCGGGACTAGTTCCGGGGAGCTGTTTTTT
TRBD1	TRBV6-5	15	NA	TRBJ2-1	CASSYSTGYGNEQFF	TGTGCCAGCAGTTACTCGACAGGGTACGGGAATGAGCAGTTCTTC
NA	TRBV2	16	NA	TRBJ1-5	CASSEQGLFGNQPQHF	TGTGCCAGCAGTGAGCAGGGGTTATTTGGAAATCAGCCCCAGCATTTT
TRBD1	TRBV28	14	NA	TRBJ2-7	CASSSRDRIYEQYF	TGTGCCAGCAGTTCCCGGGACAGGATTTACGAGCAGTACTTC
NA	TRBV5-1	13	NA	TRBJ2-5	CASSFEAGETQYF	TGCGCCAGCAGCTTTGAGGCTGGGGAGACCCAGTACTTC
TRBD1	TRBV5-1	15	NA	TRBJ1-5	CASSLGQGSNQPQHF	TGCGCCAGCAGCCTGGGACAGGGGAGCAATCAGCCCCAGCATTTT
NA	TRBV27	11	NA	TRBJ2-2	CASSLTGELFF	TGTGCCAGCAGCTTAACAGGGGAGCTGTTTTTT
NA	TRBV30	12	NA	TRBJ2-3	CAWTSSADTQYF	TGTGCCTGGACTAGCAGCGCAGATACGCAGTATTTT
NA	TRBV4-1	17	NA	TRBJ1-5	CASSQATGFRGNQPQHF	TGCGCCAGCAGCCAAGCTACAGGTTTCCGTGGCAATCAGCCCCAGCATTTT
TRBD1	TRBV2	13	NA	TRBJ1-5	CASRGQSNQPQHF	TGTGCCAGCAGGGGACAGAGCAATCAGCCCCAGCATTTT
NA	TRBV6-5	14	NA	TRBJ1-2	CASSYRGGGYGYTF	TGTGCCAGCAGTTATAGGGGCGGTGGGTATGGCTACACCTTC
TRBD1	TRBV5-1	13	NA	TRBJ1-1	CASSTQGTTEAFF	TGCGCCAGCAGCACACAGGGGACCACTGAAGCTTTCTTT
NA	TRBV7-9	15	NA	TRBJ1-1	CASSLLTGSNTEAFF	TGTGCCAGCAGCTTATTGACAGGTTCTAACACTGAAGCTTTCTTT
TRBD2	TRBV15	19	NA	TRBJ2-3	CATSRDVVAGAGITDTQYF	TGTGCCACCAGCAGAGATGTGGTAGCGGGAGCGGGAATCACAGATACGCAGTATTTT
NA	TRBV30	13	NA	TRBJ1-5	CAWNAQVAEPQHF	TGTGCCTGGAACGCACAGGTTGCGGAGCCCCAGCATTTT
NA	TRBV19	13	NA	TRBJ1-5	CASSGEVGQPQHF	TGTGCCAGTAGTGGGGAGGTGGGTCAGCCCCAGCATTTT
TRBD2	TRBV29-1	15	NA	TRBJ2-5	CSVEDLRREGETQYF	TGCAGCGTTGAAGATCTTCGGCGGGAGGGGGAGACCCAGTACTTC
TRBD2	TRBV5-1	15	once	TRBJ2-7	CASSLEGGRADEQYF	TGCGCCAGCAGCTTGGAAGGCGGGAGGGCCGACGAGCAGTACTTC
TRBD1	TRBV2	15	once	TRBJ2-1	CASSERTGRYGEQFF	TGTGCCAGCAGTGAGCGGACAGGGAGGTATGGTGAGCAGTTCTTC
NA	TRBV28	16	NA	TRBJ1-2	CASSLGQKISNYGYTF	TGTGCCAGCAGTTTAGGGCAGAAAATCTCTAACTATGGCTACACCTTC